This T cell receptor beta chain was captured in a study of lymphopenia after photon versus proton radiotherapy. Produced via immunoSEQ multiplex PCR; TCRdb's table is partial and in-frame only. This sample has 29,000 or so clones; roughly 90% occur once, and the top ten carry 50%. The clonotype comes from an older woman with cholangiocarcinoma. Some clones in this sample may be carry-over from other donors' samples. Sequencing was performed on peripheral blood, taken from a patient treated with proton-based radiotherapy.

In DNA form, the CDR3 reads TGTGCCAGCAGTTTATATCCCCCCGGGACTAGCTTCTACGAGCAGTACTTC. Protein sequence: CASSLYPPGTSFYEQYF. The chain joins TRBV27 to TRBJ2-7; TRBD2 agrees at 9 bases. Germline V lookup: CDR1 MNHEY, CDR2 SMNVEV (reference sequence). CDR3 length equals 17 residues. V was clipped by 1 base and J by 3 bases; unmatched bases: 10.